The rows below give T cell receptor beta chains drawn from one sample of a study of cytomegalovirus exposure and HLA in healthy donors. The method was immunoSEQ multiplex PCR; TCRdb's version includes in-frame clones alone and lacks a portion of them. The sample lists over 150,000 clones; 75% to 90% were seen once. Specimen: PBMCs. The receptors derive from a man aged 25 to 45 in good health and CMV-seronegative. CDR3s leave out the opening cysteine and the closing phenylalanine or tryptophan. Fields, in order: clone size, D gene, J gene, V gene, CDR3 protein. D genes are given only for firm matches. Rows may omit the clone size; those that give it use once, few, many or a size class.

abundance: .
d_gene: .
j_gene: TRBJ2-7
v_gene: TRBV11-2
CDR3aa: ASSLGQSYEQY

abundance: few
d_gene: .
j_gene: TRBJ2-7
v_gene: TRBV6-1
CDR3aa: ASSEEGLLRFYEQY

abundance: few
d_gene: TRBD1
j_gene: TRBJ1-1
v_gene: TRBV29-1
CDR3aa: SVRTGGTEAF

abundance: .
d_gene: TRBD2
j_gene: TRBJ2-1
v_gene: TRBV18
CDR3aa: ASSEASGPSF

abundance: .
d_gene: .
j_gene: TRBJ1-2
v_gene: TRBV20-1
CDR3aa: SARRTTEAP

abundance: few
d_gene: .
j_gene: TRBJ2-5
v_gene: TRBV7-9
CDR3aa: ASSLRGGAETQY

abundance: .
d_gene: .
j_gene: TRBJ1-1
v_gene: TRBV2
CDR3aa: ASNEGENTEAF

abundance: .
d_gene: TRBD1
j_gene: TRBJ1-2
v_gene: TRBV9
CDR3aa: ASSVDRGDGYT

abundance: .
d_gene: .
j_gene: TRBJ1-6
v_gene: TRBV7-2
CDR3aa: ASSLARADGSPLH

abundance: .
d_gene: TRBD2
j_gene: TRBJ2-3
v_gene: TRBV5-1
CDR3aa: ASSLVASGISTDTQY

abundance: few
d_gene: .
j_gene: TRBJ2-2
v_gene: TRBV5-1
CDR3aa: ASSSITTANTGELF